This is a list of T cell receptor beta chains from one sample in a study of a mutant IDH1 vaccine in newly diagnosed glioma. These TCRs' antigens remain unknown. Data came from immunoSEQ multiplex PCR; TCRdb stores just in-frame clones and leaves some out. This sample carries around 30,000 clones, approximately 53% of them seen once, and the ten largest clones take 9.5% to 12%. The specimen comprised PBMCs, sampled from a glioma patient whose treatment included an IDH1 peptide vaccine. These receptors all stem from a woman between 18 and 29 years old with glioma. Each CDR3 is given with its conserved first and last residue. The D gene is left open where the match is weak. Not every row has a clone size; where given, it reads once, few, many or a size class.

j_gene: TRBJ2-1
d_gene: TRBD2
v_gene: TRBV9
abundance: few
CDR3nt: TGTGCCAGCAGCGTTACTAGCGGGGCATCATTCTTTGAGCAGTTCTTC
CDR3aa: CASSVTSGASFFEQFF

j_gene: TRBJ2-1
d_gene: TRBD2
v_gene: TRBV29-1
abundance: -
CDR3nt: TGCAGCGTTGAAGATCAGAAGCGGGGGGCCTACAATGAGCAGTTCTTC
CDR3aa: CSVEDQKRGAYNEQFF

j_gene: TRBJ1-1
d_gene: -
v_gene: TRBV4-2
abundance: many
CDR3nt: TGTGCCAGCAGCCAAGAGGGCGGCACTGAAGCTTTCTTT
CDR3aa: CASSQEGGTEAFF

j_gene: TRBJ1-6
d_gene: -
v_gene: TRBV6-6
abundance: -
CDR3nt: TGTGCCAGCAGAGGGACGGGACCTGGTTCACCCCTCCACTTT
CDR3aa: CASRGTGPGSPLHF

j_gene: TRBJ2-2
d_gene: -
v_gene: TRBV4-1
abundance: -
CDR3nt: TGCGCCAGCAGCCAACAGAAACAAGTCTACCAGGGGCTGTTTTTT
CDR3aa: CASSQQKQVYQGLFF

j_gene: TRBJ2-4
d_gene: TRBD1
v_gene: TRBV18
abundance: -
CDR3nt: TGTGCCAGCTCACCGGACAGTCCCGGGACAGGGATGTTCGCCAAAAACATTCAGTACTTC
CDR3aa: CASSPDSPGTGMFAKNIQYF

j_gene: TRBJ2-3
d_gene: -
v_gene: TRBV7-2
abundance: few
CDR3nt: TGTGCCACCATTCCCGGGGCTGCGTCCTCAGATACGCAGTATTTT
CDR3aa: CATIPGAASSDTQYF

j_gene: TRBJ2-7
d_gene: TRBD2
v_gene: TRBV13
abundance: -
CDR3nt: TGTGCCAGCAGCTCGGGACTAGCGTCGTACGAGCAGTACTTC
CDR3aa: CASSSGLASYEQYF

j_gene: TRBJ1-1
d_gene: TRBD1
v_gene: TRBV29-1
abundance: -
CDR3nt: TGCAGCGTGGACAGACAGGGGGCCGGCACTGAAGCTTTCTTT
CDR3aa: CSVDRQGAGTEAFF

j_gene: TRBJ1-5
d_gene: -
v_gene: TRBV6-1
abundance: once
CDR3nt: TGTGCCAGCAGTATAGGACAAAGCAATCAGCCCCAGCATTTT
CDR3aa: CASSIGQSNQPQHF

j_gene: TRBJ2-1
d_gene: TRBD2
v_gene: TRBV30
abundance: -
CDR3nt: TGTGCCTGGAGTCTAGCGGGCAGATACAATGAGCAGTTCTTC
CDR3aa: CAWSLAGRYNEQFF

j_gene: TRBJ1-2
d_gene: -
v_gene: TRBV19
abundance: -
CDR3nt: TGTGCCAGTACCCTAGGGGCGGCCTATGGCTACACCTTC
CDR3aa: CASTLGAAYGYTF

j_gene: TRBJ2-7
d_gene: -
v_gene: TRBV6-1
abundance: -
CDR3nt: TGTGCCAGCAGTGACCGAGGAGCGTTGTTCTACGAGCAGTACTTC
CDR3aa: CASSDRGALFYEQYF

j_gene: TRBJ2-7
d_gene: -
v_gene: TRBV9
abundance: -
CDR3nt: TGTGCCAGCAGCGTGGCAGACAGGTTAGGGCCCTACGAGCAGTACTTC
CDR3aa: CASSVADRLGPYEQYF

j_gene: TRBJ1-3
d_gene: -
v_gene: TRBV19
abundance: -
CDR3nt: TGTGCCAGTAGTATCGGGGATCACCCAGGAAACACCATATATTTT
CDR3aa: CASSIGDHPGNTIYF

j_gene: TRBJ1-1
d_gene: -
v_gene: TRBV7-2
abundance: -
CDR3nt: TGTGCCAGCAGCTTAGCAGGAAACATGAACACTGAAGCTTTCTTT
CDR3aa: CASSLAGNMNTEAFF

j_gene: TRBJ1-3
d_gene: -
v_gene: TRBV9
abundance: -
CDR3nt: TGTGCCAGCAGCGTAGGGGCCTTTAACGGAAACACCATATATTTT
CDR3aa: CASSVGAFNGNTIYF

j_gene: TRBJ1-1
d_gene: TRBD1
v_gene: TRBV27
abundance: -
CDR3nt: TGTGCCAGCAGCGAGGACGCGGGGACAGCTGGCACTGAAGCTTTCTTT
CDR3aa: CASSEDAGTAGTEAFF

j_gene: TRBJ1-5
d_gene: -
v_gene: TRBV28
abundance: -
CDR3nt: TGTGCCAGCATGAGGACCGGGGACCGGCCCCAGCATTTT
CDR3aa: CASMRTGDRPQHF

j_gene: TRBJ2-1
d_gene: -
v_gene: TRBV6-1
abundance: -
CDR3nt: TGTGCCAGCAGTGTCTCAGGGGTAAGCTCCTACAATGAGCAGTTCTTC
CDR3aa: CASSVSGVSSYNEQFF

j_gene: TRBJ2-1
d_gene: -
v_gene: TRBV5-1
abundance: -
CDR3nt: TGCGCCAGCAGCTTGGCAGGACTCAATGAGCAGTTCTTC
CDR3aa: CASSLAGLNEQFF

j_gene: TRBJ1-5
d_gene: -
v_gene: TRBV5-5
abundance: -
CDR3nt: TGTGCCAGCAGCTTGGTGAGTCAGACCGGTCAGCCCCAGCATTTT
CDR3aa: CASSLVSQTGQPQHF

j_gene: TRBJ2-2
d_gene: -
v_gene: TRBV30
abundance: -
CDR3nt: TGTGCCTGGCGCCGGGCAGGTCGGGCCGGGGAGCTGTTTTTT
CDR3aa: CAWRRAGRAGELFF

j_gene: TRBJ1-5
d_gene: TRBD1
v_gene: TRBV7-8
abundance: -
CDR3nt: TGTGCCAGCAGCTTAGCGAGGACAGGGCTAAATCAGCCCCAGCATTTT
CDR3aa: CASSLARTGLNQPQHF

j_gene: TRBJ2-3
d_gene: TRBD2
v_gene: TRBV7-3
abundance: -
CDR3nt: TGTGCCAGCAGCTCGGGATCTATAGCGGGATGGGCAGATACGCAGTATTTT
CDR3aa: CASSSGSIAGWADTQYF

j_gene: TRBJ1-5
d_gene: -
v_gene: TRBV5-1
abundance: few
CDR3nt: TGCGCCAGCAGCTTGGACGGCTTCGGCAATCAGCCCCAGCATTTT
CDR3aa: CASSLDGFGNQPQHF

j_gene: TRBJ2-4
d_gene: -
v_gene: TRBV15
abundance: -
CDR3nt: TGTGCCACCAGCGGTGGGGGATCCAAAAACATTCAGTACTTC
CDR3aa: CATSGGGSKNIQYF

j_gene: TRBJ2-7
d_gene: TRBD2
v_gene: TRBV4-3
abundance: -
CDR3nt: TGCGCCAGCAGCCAAGATGGGGGCAGAGGGAGCGGGGGTTACGAGCAGTACTTC
CDR3aa: CASSQDGGRGSGGYEQYF

j_gene: TRBJ2-1
d_gene: TRBD2
v_gene: TRBV7-8
abundance: -
CDR3nt: TGTGCCAGCAGCTTAGCTGTGACTAGCGTATACAATGAGCAGTTCTTC
CDR3aa: CASSLAVTSVYNEQFF

j_gene: TRBJ2-7
d_gene: -
v_gene: TRBV7-9
abundance: once
CDR3nt: TGTGCCAGCAGCGAGACCACAAGGAGCTCCTACGAGCAGTACTTC
CDR3aa: CASSETTRSSYEQYF

j_gene: TRBJ2-4
d_gene: -
v_gene: TRBV28
abundance: few
CDR3nt: TGTGCCAGCAGTCAAGTTAGCGACAAAAACATTCAGTACTTC
CDR3aa: CASSQVSDKNIQYF

j_gene: TRBJ2-1
d_gene: -
v_gene: TRBV27
abundance: -
CDR3nt: TGTGCCAGTGCCTTGAGCGGAAACTCCTACAATGAGCAGTTCTTC
CDR3aa: CASALSGNSYNEQFF

j_gene: TRBJ1-5
d_gene: -
v_gene: TRBV28
abundance: -
CDR3nt: TGTGCCAGTCGGGGGGGTTGGAATCAGCCCCAGCATTTT
CDR3aa: CASRGGWNQPQHF

j_gene: TRBJ2-5
d_gene: TRBD1
v_gene: TRBV7-9
abundance: -
CDR3nt: TGTGCCAGCAGCTCGGGACAGTACCAAGAGACCCAGTACTTC
CDR3aa: CASSSGQYQETQYF

j_gene: TRBJ2-2
d_gene: -
v_gene: TRBV11-3
abundance: -
CDR3nt: TGTGCCAGCAGCTTTCGGACTGAGGGGAGTCCAGCCGGGGAGCTGTTTTTT
CDR3aa: CASSFRTEGSPAGELFF